One and the same sample provided the 21 T cell receptor beta chains below, sequenced in a study of blood T cell repertoires in COVID-19. Libraries were prepared by immunoSEQ multiplex PCR; TCRdb keeps only in-frame clonotypes and omits some of them. The sample lists some 88,000 clones, about 86% occurring once. The material sequenced was peripheral blood. These receptors were collected from a man between 60 and 75 years old with acute or convalescent COVID-19.

The chain uses TRBV7-9 and TRBJ1-1, with TRBD1 matching 7 bases. After removal of 8 bases from V and 4 bases from J, the junction contained 10 bases not matched to a gene. This CDR3 contains 14 residues. The germline CDR1 and CDR2 sequences are SEHNR and FQNEAQ (reference sequence). The CDR3 sequence is CASGTTGFGTEAFF. CDR3 DNA: TGTGCCAGCGGTACGACAGGGTTTGGCACTGAAGCTTTCTTT.

In this sample, this clone turned up once. This chain links TRBV14 with TRBJ1-2; 9 nucleotides agree with TRBD1. Trimming took 4 bases from V and 4 from J; bases not matched to a gene: 4. The V gene's germline CDR1 is SGHDN and CDR2 FVKESK. The CDR3 loop spans 14 amino acids. As DNA, the CDR3 is TGTGCCAGCAGCCCGGACAGGGGCCGCTATGGCTACACCTTC. Translating it yields CASSPDRGRYGYTF.

The gene calls are TRBV28 and TRBJ1-2; D not certain. The V gene lost 4 bases and the J gene lost 4 bases, with 7 bases spanning the gap. CDR1 is MDHEN, CDR2 SYDVKM, per germline. The CDR3 totals 12 residues. DNA for the CDR3: TGTGCCAGCAGTTCCGGGTCCTATGGCTACACCTTC. Its translation: CASSSGSYGYTF.

The J gene is TRBJ1-4, the V gene TRBV7-9; tentatively, D is TRBD1 (6 bases). CDR1 is SEHNR and CDR2 is FQNEAQ in the germline V gene (reference sequence). The CDR3 loop spans 15 amino acids. V was clipped by 5 bases and J by 6 bases, with 16 bases between them. The CDR3 reads CASSRGAAGDEKLFF. CDR3 bases: TGTGCCAGCAGCAGGGGGGCAGCAGGGGATGAAAAACTGTTTTTT.

The chain carries TRBV18 and TRBJ2-1; 12 bases agree with TRBD2. There are 20 residues in the CDR3. After removal of 5 bases from V and 0 bases from J, the junction contained 14 bases not matched to a gene. Germline V gives CDR1 KGHSH, CDR2 LQKENI. CDR3 residues: CASSELGTSGFPSSYNEQFF. DNA for the CDR3: TGTGCCAGCTCAGAACTAGGGACTAGCGGGTTCCCGAGCTCCTACAATGAGCAGTTCTTC.

The chain is built from TRBV6-5 and TRBJ2-2, with a possible D match to TRBD2 (6 bases). V lost 4 bases and J 6 bases, leaving 12 bases between the germline ends. CDR3 length: 14 residues. Germline CDR1 reads MNHEY; CDR2 reads SVGAGI. Written as DNA, the CDR3 is TGTGCCAGCAGTTTGGGATGGGGGGCCGGGGAGCTGTTTTTT. It specifies CASSLGWGAGELFF.

This chain links TRBV5-1 with TRBJ1-5; D call uncertain. The CDR3 length is 13 residues. Germline CDR1 is SGHRS and CDR2 is YFSETQ. Trimming removed 1 base from V and 7 bases from J, with 9 bases in between. The CDR3 is CASSLRGSQPQHF. The DNA of the CDR3 is TGCGCCAGCAGCTTGCGGGGAAGCCAGCCCCAGCATTTT. The variable domain in full, completed from reference TRBV5-1 and TRBJ1-5, reads KAGVTQTPRYLIKTRGQQVTLSCSPISGHRSVSWYQQTPGQGLQFLFEYFSETQRNKGNFPGRFSGRQFSNSRSEMNVSTLELGDSALYLCASSLRGSQPQHFGDGTRLSIL.

The gene calls are TRBV11-1 and TRBJ2-1; D call uncertain. This CDR3 spans 14 amino acids. Germline CDR1 reads SGHAT; CDR2 reads FQDESV (reference sequence). V lost 0 bases and J lost 5, with 8 bases in between. For the CDR3, the DNA is TGTGCCAGCAGCTTAGCACGGGTGCACAATGAGCAGTTCTTC. Translation gives CASSLARVHNEQFF.

The chain employs TRBV9 and TRBJ1-1; 9 bases match TRBD1. V shed 4 bases, J shed 0 bases, and the junction held 10 bases outside the gene matches. Germline V CDR1 and CDR2: SGDLS, YYNGEE. The CDR3 extends over 17 amino acids. CDR3 DNA: TGTGCCAGCAGCTCACCCGGACAGGGGAGGATGAACACTGAAGCTTTCTTT. Its protein is CASSSPGQGRMNTEAFF.

The chain combines TRBV2 with TRBJ1-2, with D tentatively TRBD1 (5 bases). V was trimmed by 11 bases and J by 4 bases, leaving 23 bases between them. Germline CDR1 SNHLY, CDR2 FYNNEI. The CDR3 is 15 residues long. CDR3 in DNA: TGTGCCTCCAACCAGGAGGTCAGCGGGGGCTATGGCTACACCTTC. Translating gives CASNQEVSGGYGYTF.

This clone was seen just once. The chain has TRBV3-1 (or the pseudogene TRBV3-2) and TRBJ1-3; TRBD1 might be the D (5 bases). The CDR3 loop spans 15 amino acids. The V end was cut by 1 base, the J end by 7 bases, with 14 bases between. CDR1 and CDR2 from the germline V gene are LGHDT and YNNKEL (reference sequence). CDR3 in DNA: TGTGCCAGCAGCCAAGGTCCCGGGGGGAGGAACACCATATATTTT. Amino acid sequence: CASSQGPGGRNTIYF.

The chain employs TRBV27 and TRBJ2-3; D unclear. Germline assignment: CDR1 MNHEY and CDR2 SMNVEV (reference sequence). The CDR3 sequence is 13 residues long. The ends were cut back, 3 bases at V and 2 bases at J, with 6 bases in the middle. CDR3 in DNA: TGTGCCAGCAGTTTCTTCCCCACAGATACGCAGTATTTT. This translates into CASSFFPTDTQYF.

This clone came up a few times. V is TRBV10-1 and J is TRBJ2-7; D unclear. V was trimmed by 6 bases and J by 5 bases, leaving 5 bases between them. The CDR3 is made up of 10 amino acids. Per the germline V gene, CDR1 is WNHNN and CDR2 is SYGVQD (reference sequence). The CDR3 sequence: CASRGHEQYF. The CDR3 DNA sequence: TGCGCCAGCAGGGGCCACGAGCAGTACTTC.

Only one count was recorded for this clone. V and J are TRBV6-5 and TRBJ1-5; TRBD1 is a possible D gene (5 bases). V was pared by 4 bases and J by 6 bases, with 10 bases between. In germline, CDR1 is MNHEY, CDR2 SVGAGI. This CDR3 comprises 13 residues. In DNA, the CDR3 is TGTGCCAGCAGTTCGCGGGGGAGTCAGCCCCAGCATTTT. Its protein is CASSSRGSQPQHF.

The CDR3 DNA reads as TGCAGCGTCACGATCGGGGGAGAGACCCAGTACTTC. Translated: CSVTIGGETQYF. The chain employs TRBV29-1 and TRBJ2-5; tentatively, D is TRBD2 (6 bases). The ends were cut back, 6 bases at V and 4 bases at J, with 12 bases in the middle. Germline assignment: CDR1 SQVTM and CDR2 ANQGSEA. The CDR3 contains 12 residues.

This clone was detected only a few times. This chain connects TRBV7-8 to TRBJ2-5; no definite D call. Deletions cut 4 bases from V and 3 bases from J, with 3 bases between. The length of the CDR3 is 11 residues. Germline lookup yields CDR1 SGHVS and CDR2 FQNEAQ. The CDR3 sequence: CASSSKETQYF. Here the CDR3 DNA reads TGTGCCAGCAGCTCCAAAGAGACCCAGTACTTC.

This clone was counted a single time. The gene calls are TRBV25-1 and TRBJ1-4, with D possibly being TRBD1 (5 bases). The V end lost 5 bases, the J end lost 0 bases, and 7 bases lay between the germline ends. CDR3 length: 14 amino acids. Looked up from germline, CDR1 is MGHDK and CDR2 is SYGVNS. The CDR3 spells CASSTGATNEKLFF. The DNA for the CDR3 is TGTGCCAGCAGTACAGGAGCAACTAATGAAAAACTGTTTTTT.

The chain combines TRBV7-2 with TRBJ2-1, with 7 bases aligning to TRBD2. J was trimmed by 5 bases and V by 5 bases; bases with no gene match: 21. The CDR3 totals 19 residues. Germline lookup yields CDR1 SGHTA and CDR2 FQGNSA. The CDR3 is CASSQYGIGWASGNNEQFF. In nucleotides, the CDR3 is TGTGCCAGCAGCCAATACGGCATAGGTTGGGCTAGCGGAAACAATGAGCAGTTCTTC.

V is TRBV10-2 and J is TRBJ2-7; 7 bases are shared with TRBD1. V lost 6 bases and J lost 0; bases outside the gene matches: 8. Germline CDR1 WSHSY, CDR2 SAAADI. This CDR3 is built from 15 residues. The CDR3 DNA reads TGCGCCAGCAGAGGTGGACAGGATAACTCCTACGAGCAGTACTTC. It codes for CASRGGQDNSYEQYF.

The chain uses TRBV13 and TRBJ1-2; D gene ambiguous. V dropped 4 bases and J dropped 2 bases, with 23 bases sitting between them. Germline V lookup: CDR1 PRHDT, CDR2 FYEKMQ (reference sequence). The CDR3 has 18 amino acids. The CDR3 protein is CASSWGEGSGDPNYGYTF. Here the CDR3 DNA reads TGTGCCAGCAGCTGGGGTGAAGGTTCGGGAGATCCCAACTATGGCTACACCTTC. The full variable domain, with the rest looked up from reference TRBV13 and TRBJ1-2, is AAGVIQSPRHLIKEKRETATLKCYPIPRHDTVYWYQQGPGQDPQFLISFYEKMQSDKGSIPDRFSAQQFSDYHSELNMSSLELGDSALYFCASSWGEGSGDPNYGYTFGSGTRLTVV.

The rearrangement joins TRBV29-1 to TRBJ1-1; no reliable D call. V was pared by 3 bases and J by 5 bases, with 13 bases between. This CDR3 is 13 amino acids long. Looked up from germline, CDR1 is SQVTM and CDR2 is ANQGSEA. This CDR3 is CSVDDGGRTEAFF. CDR3 coding DNA: TGCAGCGTTGACGACGGAGGGAGGACTGAAGCTTTCTTT.